Presented here are 21 T cell receptor beta chains from one specimen sequenced in a study of blood T cell repertoires in COVID-19. Profiling relied on immunoSEQ multiplex PCR, and the TCRdb table lists in-frame clones only, not all of them. The table shows roughly 190,000 clones, with around 80% occurring only once. The specimen sequenced was peripheral blood. Receptors were obtained from a man aged 25-45 years with active or convalescent COVID-19.

This clone was seen once. The V call is TRBV5-6, the J call TRBJ1-3, with a weak D call TRBD1 (6 bases). The CDR3 consists of 16 residues. The V end was cut by 3 bases, the J end by 3 bases, with 16 bases between. CDR1 and CDR2 from the germline V gene are SGHDT and YYEEEE. As DNA, the CDR3 is TGTGCCAGCAGCTGGGGGCCGACAGGCGTTGGAAACACCATATATTTT. It codes for CASSWGPTGVGNTIYF. The full variable domain, with the rest looked up from reference TRBV5-6 and TRBJ1-3, is DAGVTQSPTHLIKTRGQQVTLRCSPKSGHDTVSWYQQALGQGPQFIFQYYEEEERQRGNFPDRFSGHQFPNYSSELNVNALLLGDSALYLCASSWGPTGVGNTIYFGEGSWLTVV.

The rearrangement joins TRBV30 to TRBJ1-1; 7 bases align to TRBD1. CDR1 is GTSNPN, CDR2 SVGIG, per germline (reference sequence). Losses at the gene ends were 4 bases for V and 2 bases for J; bases not matched to a gene: 7. The CDR3 is 14 amino acids. Here the CDR3 DNA reads TGTGCCTGGACCGGGACAGTATTAAACACTGAAGCTTTCTTT. It translates to CAWTGTVLNTEAFF.

This chain joins TRBV13 and TRBJ2-3; 7 bases match TRBD2. CDR3 length equals 15 residues. Germline assignment: CDR1 PRHDT and CDR2 FYEKMQ (reference sequence). V lost 0 bases to trimming and J lost 3 bases; unmatched junction nucleotides: 3. CDR3 DNA sequence: TGTGCCAGCAGCTTAGGACTAGCGCTAACAGATACGCAGTATTTT. Its protein product is CASSLGLALTDTQYF.

A few counts support this clone. This chain joins TRBV29-1 and TRBJ1-3; TRBD1 might be the D (5 bases). Trimming took off 4 bases at V and 0 bases at J, with 10 bases between the two ends. The CDR3 consists of 14 residues. The germline gives CDR1 SQVTM, CDR2 ANQGSEA. The DNA of the CDR3 is TGCAGCGTTGTAGACCAGGGCTCTGGAAACACCATATATTTT. It encodes CSVVDQGSGNTIYF.

This chain links TRBV4-1 with TRBJ1-1; TRBD1 agrees at 10 bases. Trimming took 1 base from V and 2 from J; bases not matched to a gene: 4. The CDR3 spans 16 residues. From germline, CDR1 is MGHRA and CDR2 YSYEKL. CDR3 coding DNA: TGCGCCAGCAGCCAAGCCTCGACAGGGGGCAACACTGAAGCTTTCTTT. Protein product: CASSQASTGGNTEAFF.

J is TRBJ2-7 and V is TRBV9; 7 positions match TRBD2. CDR3 size: 14 residues. Unmatched junction bases numbered 3, after V lost 0 bases and J lost 3 bases. Germline assignment: CDR1 SGDLS and CDR2 YYNGEE. The CDR3 region has the DNA TGTGCCAGCAGCGTAGCTAGCGGAAGCTACGAGCAGTACTTC. Its translation: CASSVASGSYEQYF.

The genes are TRBV6-5 and TRBJ1-2; 9 nucleotides line up with TRBD1. The CDR3 loop spans 13 amino acids. Germline V CDR1 and CDR2: MNHEY, SVGAGI. V lost 6 bases to trimming and J lost 3 bases; unmatched junction nucleotides: 2. This CDR3 reads CASSRQGDYGYTF. CDR3 nucleotide sequence: TGTGCCAGCAGCCGACAGGGGGACTATGGCTACACCTTC.

In this sample, this clone turned up a few times. The chain combines TRBV5-1 with TRBJ1-1, with 11 bases matching TRBD1. Per the germline V gene, CDR1 is SGHRS and CDR2 is YFSETQ. The CDR3 is made up of 12 amino acids. V dropped 4 bases and J dropped 11; count of bases not matched to a gene: 4. CDR3 sequence (DNA): TGCGCCAGCAGCACTGGACAGGGGGCCGCTTTCTTT. Residues: CASSTGQGAAFF.

V usage is TRBV3-1 (or the pseudogene TRBV3-2) and J usage is TRBJ2-5, with TRBD2 matching 9 bases. Germline-derived CDR1 and CDR2 are LGHDT and YNNKEL (reference sequence). The CDR3 is 14 residues long. V shed 4 bases, J shed 4 bases, and the junction held 4 bases outside the gene matches. DNA for the CDR3: TGTGCCAGCAGCCGTGGCGGGGGGGGAGAGACCCAGTACTTC. Translated: CASSRGGGGETQYF.

The V gene is TRBV19, the J gene TRBJ2-3, with 8 bases fitting TRBD2. The CDR3 is made up of 14 amino acids. V gave up 3 bases and J gave up 4 bases; unmatched junction bases: 3. The V gene's germline CDR1 is LNHDA and CDR2 SQIVND (reference sequence). The CDR3 protein is CASSMASGPDTQYF. The CDR3 nucleotides read TGTGCCAGTAGTATGGCTAGCGGGCCAGATACGCAGTATTTT.

The V call is TRBV10-3, the J call TRBJ2-7; 7 bases are shared with TRBD2. V lost 8 bases and J lost 5; bases outside the gene matches: 6. Germline V CDR1 and CDR2: ENHRY, SYGVKD. The CDR3 is made up of 12 amino acids. CDR3 DNA sequence: TGTGCCATCGGGAGGGCGGGGGACGAGCAGTACTTC. It translates to CAIGRAGDEQYF.

V gene TRBV10-1 combines with J gene TRBJ2-7, with a weak D call TRBD2 (6 bases). V was trimmed by 4 bases and J by 3 bases, leaving 13 bases between them. The CDR3 has 14 residues. Germline CDR1 is WNHNN and CDR2 is SYGVQD (reference sequence). CDR3 protein: CASSVAWRGYEQYF. CDR3 nucleotide sequence: TGCGCCAGCAGTGTGGCTTGGAGGGGCTACGAGCAGTACTTC.

The chain has TRBV6-1 and TRBJ2-7; 7 bases are a match to TRBD1. J gave up 0 bases and V 3 bases, and 5 bases lay outside the gene matches. The length of the CDR3 is 15 residues. Germline CDR1 and CDR2: MNHNS and SASEGT. CDR3 residues: CASSDLTGSSYEQYV. The CDR3 DNA is TGTGCCAGCAGTGATCTGACAGGGAGCTCCTACGAGCAGTACGTC.

This chain joins TRBV30 and TRBJ1-2, with a tentative D call TRBD1 (5 bases). Germline V lookup: CDR1 GTSNPN, CDR2 SVGIG (reference sequence). The CDR3 is 14 amino acids. V was shortened by 5 bases and J by 4 bases, with 17 bases between the two germline ends. The CDR3 spells CAWVALDTGYGYTF. For the CDR3, the DNA is TGTGCCTGGGTGGCGCTGGACACAGGCTATGGCTACACCTTC.

V gene TRBV5-1 combines with J gene TRBJ1-1; D uncertain. Trimming cost V 6 bases and J 5 bases, with 14 bases left between them. CDR1 SGHRS and CDR2 YFSETQ come from the germline V gene. The CDR3 extends over 13 amino acids. CDR3 residues: CASTSAGGTEAFF. Written as DNA, the CDR3 is TGCGCCAGCACCTCGGCCGGAGGAACTGAAGCTTTCTTT.

CDR3 in DNA: TGCGCCAGCAGTGAGTACCCCGGAGGCCGATTGGTCGCCGGGGAGCTGTTTTTT. Amino acids: CASSEYPGGRLVAGELFF. The chain uses TRBV10-1 and TRBJ2-2, with a tentative D call TRBD2 (5 bases). The CDR3 contains 18 residues. Germline V CDR1 and CDR2: WNHNN, SYGVQD (reference sequence). The V end lost 1 base, the J end lost 6 bases, and 21 bases lay between the germline ends.

Details on this clone: The same CDR3 arises from other DNA sequences in this sample as well. This chain's CDR3 is CASSPRGDTQYF. The DNA of the CDR3 is TGTGCCAGCTCACCACGAGGGGATACGCAGTATTTT. V is TRBV18 and J is TRBJ2-3; a possible D gene is TRBD2 (5 bases). Germline lookup yields CDR1 KGHSH and CDR2 LQKENI. The CDR3 length is 12 residues. Trimming cost V 1 base and J 6 bases, with 5 bases left between them. Filled out from reference TRBV18 and TRBJ2-3, the complete variable domain reads NAGVMQNPRHLVRRRGQEARLRCSPMKGHSHVYWYRQLPEEGLKFMVYLQKENIIDESGMPKERFSAEFPKEGPSILRIQQVVRGDSAAYFCASSPRGDTQYFGPGTRLTVL.

The chain is built from TRBV5-1 and TRBJ1-1, with 11 nucleotides matching TRBD1. The CDR3 totals 16 residues. V lost 2 bases to trimming and J lost 10 bases; unmatched junction nucleotides: 13. CDR1 and CDR2 from the germline V gene are SGHRS and YFSETQ. The CDR3 loop reads CASSFGTGGMQVGAFF. The CDR3 nucleotides read TGCGCCAGCAGCTTCGGGACAGGGGGGATGCAAGTCGGAGCTTTCTTT.

J is TRBJ2-6 and V is TRBV30; the D gene is possibly TRBD2 (5 bases). V was shortened by 4 bases and J by 0 bases, with 10 bases between the two germline ends. This CDR3 spans 15 amino acids. The germline gives CDR1 GTSNPN, CDR2 SVGIG (reference sequence). CDR3 DNA: TGTGCCTGGAAGAGGGATGCCTCTGGGGCCAACGTCCTGACTTTC. Translated: CAWKRDASGANVLTF.

V gene TRBV4-3 combines with J gene TRBJ2-2; D uncertain. CDR3 length: 14 residues. Trimming removed 2 bases from V and 7 bases from J, with 11 bases in between. CDR1 and CDR2 from the germline V gene are LGHNA and YSLEER. In DNA form, the CDR3 reads TGCGCCAGCAGCCAATGGGCGTTGAACGGGGAGCTGTTTTTT. It codes for CASSQWALNGELFF.

This sequence joins TRBV11-2 and TRBJ1-5, with unresolved D. Germline CDR1 reads SGHAT; CDR2 reads FQNNGV. This CDR3 has 15 residues. The V end was cut by 4 bases, the J end by 12 bases, with 22 bases between. The DNA for the CDR3 is TGTGCCAGCAGCTCCCTCGACCGAGAAAGCGGGTACCAGCATTTT. Its translation: CASSSLDRESGYQHF.